These 27 T cell receptor beta chains were all obtained from the same sample, sequenced in a study of T cell responses to AZD1222 COVID-19 vaccine. Profiled with immunoSEQ multiplex PCR; TCRdb holds only in-frame clones, not every one. Here the sample spans roughly 130,000 clones, 87% being singletons. The starting material was peripheral blood, obtained on day 0 of AZD1222 vaccination. Every receptor here comes from an adult in good health.

The table lists this clone with a count of one. This chain links TRBV7-2 with TRBJ1-1; 7 bases map to TRBD1. The V and J ends lost 2 bases and 10 bases, in that order; junction bases with no gene match: 7. Germline assignment: CDR1 SGHTA and CDR2 FQGNSA. This CDR3 has 13 amino acids. CDR3: CASSLRQGDAAFF. The DNA of the CDR3 is TGTGCCAGCAGCTTACGACAGGGTGACGCAGCTTTCTTT. The full variable domain, its missing parts supplied by reference TRBV7-2 and TRBJ1-1, is GAGVSQSPSNKVTEKGKDVELRCDPISGHTALYWYRQSLGQGLEFLIYFQGNSAPDKSGLPSDRFSAERTGGSVSTLTIQRTQQEDSAVYLCASSLRQGDAAFFGQGTRLTVV.

V is TRBV19 and J is TRBJ1-1; 7 positions match TRBD1. Germline assignment: CDR1 LNHDA and CDR2 SQIVND (reference sequence). Trimming cost V 1 base and J 0 bases; bases outside gene matches: 8. CDR3 size: 17 residues. The CDR3, as DNA: TGTGCCAGTAGTATAGCGTCCGACAGGGACATGAACACTGAAGCTTTCTTT. The encoded protein is CASSIASDRDMNTEAFF. The full variable domain, in which reference TRBV19 and TRBJ1-1 provide the parts outside the CDR3, is DGGITQSPKYLFRKEGQNVTLSCEQNLNHDAMYWYRQDPGQGLRLIYYSQIVNDFQKGDIAEGYSVSREKKESFPLTVTSAQKNPTAFYLCASSIASDRDMNTEAFFGQGTRLTVV.

This rearrangement joins TRBV28 to TRBJ2-5, with D unclear. With 7 bases removed from V and 7 bases from J, the gap between germline ends came to 13 bases. Germline loops: CDR1 MDHEN, CDR2 SYDVKM. The CDR3 runs 12 residues. CDR3 sequence (DNA): TGTGCCAGCACCGGGCTCCTGGGGACCCAGTACTTC. It codes for CASTGLLGTQYF.

This chain joins TRBV5-1 and TRBJ2-2; TRBD1 might be the D (6 bases). The CDR3 has 14 residues. CDR1 is SGHRS, CDR2 YFSETQ, per germline. V shed 5 bases and J shed 3 bases, with 11 bases lying between them. CDR3 residues: CASRWGPDTGELFF. The CDR3, as DNA: TGCGCCAGCAGATGGGGGCCGGACACCGGGGAGCTGTTTTTT.

This sequence joins TRBV6-1 and TRBJ1-1; D not resolved. This CDR3 region has 13 residues. The germline gives CDR1 MNHNS, CDR2 SASEGT. V was pared by 5 bases and J by 1 base, with 8 bases between. CDR3 loop: CASSPETNTEAFF. The CDR3 coding sequence is TGTGCCAGCAGTCCAGAGACGAACACTGAAGCTTTCTTT.

This clone came up a few times. CDR3 residues: CASSLLHTANYGYTF. The CDR3, as DNA: TGTGCCAGCAGCTTACTACACACAGCTAACTATGGCTACACCTTC. The chain is built from TRBV11-2 and TRBJ1-2; D gene uncertain. CDR3 length equals 15 residues. V lost 2 bases, J lost 0 bases, and 10 bases lay in between. Germline V gene data show CDR1 as SGHAT and CDR2 as FQNNGV.

The chain recombines TRBV6-5 with TRBJ2-7; the match to TRBD1 covers 7 bases. With 0 bases clipped from V and 2 bases from J, the junction kept 7 bases outside the gene matches. The germline CDR1 and CDR2 sequences are MNHEY and SVGAGI. The CDR3 consists of 16 residues. The CDR3 region is CASSYSIGDSPYEQYF. The CDR3 DNA reads as TGTGCCAGCAGTTACTCGATCGGGGACAGCCCCTACGAGCAGTACTTC.

The chain carries TRBV29-1 and TRBJ2-1; D not resolved. The germline CDR1 and CDR2 sequences are SQVTM and ANQGSEA. This CDR3 is built from 13 residues. V was shortened by 7 bases and J by 8 bases, with 18 bases between the two germline ends. As DNA, the CDR3 is TGCAGCGCCAAAGGCCTCCCTGGGGATGAGCAGTTCTTC. As protein: CSAKGLPGDEQFF.

This chain uses TRBV6-5 with TRBJ2-2; D tentatively fits TRBD1 or TRBD2 (5 bases each). Trimming stripped 6 bases from V and 4 bases from J, with 12 bases between. This CDR3 is 14 amino acids long. CDR1 and CDR2 (germline): MNHEY, SVGAGI. CDR3 sequence reads: CASRGPLTTGELFF. Written as DNA, the CDR3 is TGTGCCAGCAGGGGACCGTTAACCACCGGGGAGCTGTTTTTT.

This chain uses TRBV14 with TRBJ1-4; D is unresolved. Germline V gene data show CDR1 as SGHDN and CDR2 as FVKESK. This CDR3 is built from 13 residues. Trimming shortened V by 4 bases and J by 5 bases, and 8 bases separated the two germline ends. The CDR3 region has the DNA TGTGCCAGCAGCCGCGGACCCAATGAAAAACTGTTTTTT. Amino acid sequence: CASSRGPNEKLFF.

In regard to this clone: The junction departs from the called germline gene at one end, perhaps through a read error. The rearrangement uses TRBV28 and TRBJ1-5, with D unclear. This CDR3 is 11 amino acids long. Per germline, CDR1 MDHEN and CDR2 SYDVKM. The CDR3 protein is CASSFNKPQHF. The CDR3 DNA follows: TGTGCCAGCAGTTTCAATAAGCCCCAGCATTTT.

The chain uses TRBV6-6 and TRBJ2-3, with no clear D. V dropped 8 bases and J dropped 2 bases, with 11 bases sitting between them. The CDR3 contains 13 residues. Germline V lookup: CDR1 MNHNY, CDR2 SVGAGI (reference sequence). In DNA form, the CDR3 reads TGTGCCAGCCCCAAAGATGACACAGATACGCAGTATTTT. This sequence encodes CASPKDDTDTQYF.

This chain connects TRBV18 to TRBJ1-1; D might be TRBD1 (5 bases). The germline V gene encodes CDR1 KGHSH and CDR2 LQKENI. Deletions cut 3 bases from V and 7 bases from J, with 12 bases between. CDR3 length equals 13 residues. This CDR3 reads CASSPSKDNEAFF. CDR3 bases: TGTGCCAGCTCACCGTCAAAGGACAATGAAGCTTTCTTT.

The chain recombines TRBV30 with TRBJ1-5, with 8 bases lining up with TRBD1. Trimming at V came to 0 bases and at J to 2 bases, leaving 6 bases not matched to a gene. The CDR3 contains 16 residues. The V gene's germline CDR1 is GTSNPN and CDR2 SVGIG (reference sequence). CDR3 in DNA: TGTGCCTGGAGTGTCAGGGGGCTGAGGGGCAATCAGCCCCAGCATTTT. Its protein product is CAWSVRGLRGNQPQHF.

The chain combines TRBV7-6 with TRBJ1-6; D unresolved. Germline-derived CDR1 and CDR2 are SGHVS and FNYEAQ. The CDR3 spans 16 residues. V shed 2 bases and J shed 0 bases, with 8 bases lying between them. Written as DNA, the CDR3 is TGTGCCAGCAGCTTAAACGGGTACTCCTATAATTCACCCCTCCACTTT. This gives the protein CASSLNGYSYNSPLHF.

The V gene is TRBV7-9, the J gene TRBJ2-3, with D possibly called TRBD1 or TRBD2 (5 bases each). CDR3 length: 12 amino acids. The V gene lost 1 base and the J gene lost 10 bases, with 9 bases spanning the gap. Germline V gives CDR1 SEHNR, CDR2 FQNEAQ (reference sequence). CDR3 bases: TGTGCCAGCAGCTTAGGGGACGCACCGCAGTATTTT. It is translated as CASSLGDAPQYF.

The chain couples TRBV5-1 to TRBJ1-4; D ambiguous. The germline gives CDR1 SGHRS, CDR2 YFSETQ. The CDR3 covers 14 residues. V was cut by 0 bases and J by 7 bases, with 10 bases left in between. The CDR3 loop reads CASSLARQSEKLFF. The CDR3 DNA is TGCGCCAGCAGCTTGGCCAGACAATCTGAAAAACTGTTTTTT. The variable domain in full, with the rest retrieved from reference TRBV5-1 and TRBJ1-4, is KAGVTQTPRYLIKTRGQQVTLSCSPISGHRSVSWYQQTPGQGLQFLFEYFSETQRNKGNFPGRFSGRQFSNSRSEMNVSTLELGDSALYLCASSLARQSEKLFFGSGTQLSVL.

The chain couples TRBV7-8 to TRBJ2-5; D not resolved. V was shortened by 6 bases and J by 5 bases, with 13 bases between the two germline ends. The CDR3 loop spans 13 amino acids. Per germline, CDR1 SGHVS and CDR2 FQNEAQ. The CDR3 DNA reads TGTGCCAGCAGTCCGCACAATCAGGAGACCCAGTACTTC. This gives the protein CASSPHNQETQYF.

The chain combines TRBV4-1 with TRBJ1-4; D uncertain. Germline values: CDR1 MGHRA, CDR2 YSYEKL. There are 15 residues in the CDR3. Trimming took off 0 bases at V and 5 bases at J, with 10 bases between the two ends. The CDR3 loop is CASSQEGRPNEKLFF. The CDR3, as DNA: TGCGCCAGCAGCCAAGAGGGTCGCCCCAATGAAAAACTGTTTTTT.

This chain uses TRBV5-1 with TRBJ2-7; the D gene is possibly TRBD2 (5 bases). Trimming shortened V by 7 bases and J by 0 bases, and 14 bases separated the two germline ends. The CDR3 runs to 14 residues. CDR1 and CDR2 (germline): SGHRS, YFSETQ. CDR3 nucleotides: TGCGCCAGCCCCACGAAGAGCGGCTCCTACGAGCAGTACTTC. Its protein product is CASPTKSGSYEQYF.

The chain is built from TRBV7-2 and TRBJ1-6; D remains ambiguous. Trimming pared 1 base from V and 8 bases from J, leaving 12 bases between. The CDR3 is 15 amino acids. Germline assignment: CDR1 SGHTA and CDR2 FQGNSA. The CDR3 spells CASSLGQATYSPLHF. DNA of the CDR3: TGTGCCAGCAGCTTAGGTCAGGCAACGTATTCACCCCTCCACTTT.

The chain carries TRBV6-5 and TRBJ1-2; TRBD1 is a possible D gene (5 bases). CDR1 and CDR2 from the germline V gene are MNHEY and SVGAGI. The CDR3 has 14 residues. The V and J ends lost 2 bases and 7 bases respectively, with 14 bases between them. Here the CDR3 reads CASSYGPGVRGYTF. As DNA, the CDR3 is TGTGCCAGCAGTTACGGGCCGGGGGTCCGTGGCTACACCTTC.

The CDR3 DNA follows: TGTGCCACCAGCAGGGGAGGGGGACTAAGCACAGATACGCAGTATTTT. This gives the protein CATSRGGGLSTDTQYF. The chain has TRBV15 and TRBJ2-3, with D perhaps matching TRBD2 (7 bases). Germline V gives CDR1 LNHNV, CDR2 YYDKDF (reference sequence). V lost 3 bases, J lost 0 bases, and 13 bases lay in between. The CDR3 contains 16 residues. Looking up the rest from reference TRBV15 and TRBJ2-3 gives the full variable domain: DAMVIQNPRYQVTQFGKPVTLSCSQTLNHNVMYWYQQKSSQAPKLLFHYYDKDFNNEADTPDNFQSRRPNTSFCFLDIRSPGLGDTAMYLCATSRGGGLSTDTQYFGPGTRLTVL.

The chain recombines TRBV24-1 with TRBJ2-7, with 9 nucleotides matching TRBD1. Germline CDR1 KGHDR, CDR2 SFDVKD. Trimming cost V 3 bases and J 2 bases; bases outside gene matches: 4. The CDR3 length is 15 residues. CDR3 residues: CATSDPGTGTYEQYF. For the CDR3, the DNA is TGTGCCACCAGTGATCCCGGGACAGGGACCTACGAGCAGTACTTC.

V is TRBV7-2 and J is TRBJ2-1; D unclear. The V gene's germline CDR1 is SGHTA and CDR2 FQGNSA. Deletions cut 3 bases from V and 3 bases from J, with 6 bases between. There are 13 residues in the CDR3. CDR3 protein: CASSFYNYNEQFF. CDR3 nucleotide sequence: TGTGCCAGCAGCTTTTACAACTACAATGAGCAGTTCTTC.

The V gene is TRBV7-8, the J gene TRBJ2-1; D gene ambiguous. The V and J ends lost 7 bases and 4 bases respectively, with 11 bases between them. CDR3 length equals 13 residues. CDR1 is SGHVS, CDR2 FQNEAQ, per germline. CDR3 nucleotide sequence: TGTGCCAGCACCCTCCATTCATACAATGAGCAGTTCTTC. Protein sequence: CASTLHSYNEQFF. The full variable domain, in which reference TRBV7-8 and TRBJ2-1 provide the parts outside the CDR3, is GAGVSQSPRYKVAKRGQDVALRCDPISGHVSLFWYQQALGQGPEFLTYFQNEAQLDKSGLPSDRFFAERPEGSVSTLKIQRTQQEDSAVYLCASTLHSYNEQFFGPGTRLTVL.

The chain combines TRBV28 with TRBJ1-4; D unclear. The CDR3 has 13 amino acids. The V gene lost 3 bases and the J gene lost 5 bases, with 7 bases spanning the gap. The germline gives CDR1 MDHEN, CDR2 SYDVKM. In DNA form, the CDR3 reads TGTGCCAGCAGTTTGGGTATCAATGAAAAACTGTTTTTT. It specifies CASSLGINEKLFF.